Below, 12 T cell receptor beta chains from the same sample are listed, as sequenced in a study of T cells expressing NK-cell markers. One entry per CDR3 protein, without DNA, is what TCRdb gives after re-calling the 5' RACE reads. This specimen shows 500,000 to 700,000 distinct CDR3 sequences; the ten leading clones hold 3% to 4.5%. Sequences were obtained from blood T cells: a sorted CD56 or NKG2C T cell subset, CD4+ or CD8+ T cells, or bulk PBMC T cells (not recorded which). The origin of the receptors is a man between 18 and 29 years old in good health.

The J gene is TRBJ1-2, the V gene TRBV25-1; lacking DNA, the TRBD1 call made by TCRdb goes unchecked. Germline V lookup: CDR1 MGHDK, CDR2 SYGVNS. This CDR3 comprises 12 residues. The CDR3: CASRGQGLGYTF.

The chain is built from TRBV2 and TRBJ1-4; TCRdb's D gene call, TRBD1, goes unchecked for lack of DNA. Germline V gives CDR1 SNHLY, CDR2 FYNNEI. This CDR3 comprises 13 residues. The CDR3 sequence: CASSDQGGEKLFF.

This chain uses TRBV20-1 with TRBJ2-1. The germline V gene encodes CDR1 DFQATT and CDR2 SNEGSKA (reference sequence). CDR3 length: 14 residues. The CDR3 sequence is CSARAVLKSDEQFF.

The chain carries TRBV5-1 and TRBJ2-7; the D call from TCRdb, TRBD2, cannot be confirmed without DNA. The V gene's germline CDR1 is SGHRS and CDR2 YFSETQ. The CDR3 runs to 13 residues. This CDR3 is CASSVGLAGEQYF.

The genes are TRBV20-1 and TRBJ2-2; TCRdb proposes TRBD2, but this gene call is untestable without DNA. The CDR3 is made up of 16 amino acids. CDR1 and CDR2 from the germline V gene are DFQATT and SNEGSKA (reference sequence). The CDR3: CSAVSTSGKNTGELFF.

V usage is TRBV11-3 and J usage is TRBJ2-1. This CDR3 is 17 amino acids long. Germline lookup yields CDR1 SGHNT and CDR2 YENEEA. CDR3 amino acids: CASSLSSTRISYNEQFF.

The chain is built from TRBV5-1 and TRBJ2-5; lacking DNA, the TRBD2 call made by TCRdb goes unchecked. CDR1 SGHRS and CDR2 YFSETQ come from the germline V gene. The CDR3 runs to 15 residues. Here the CDR3 reads CASSSGLAGVETQYF.

The J gene is TRBJ1-2, the V gene TRBV4-3. This CDR3 has 17 amino acids. Germline-derived CDR1 and CDR2 are LGHNA and YSLEER. CDR3: CASSQDLGGGTNYGYTF.

The chain combines TRBV6-1 with TRBJ2-7. Germline V gene lookup returns CDR1 MNHNS and CDR2 SASEGT. This CDR3 contains 15 residues. The chain's CDR3 is CASSEPIRISYEQYF.

The chain has TRBV12-5 and TRBJ2-6; no DNA is available, so the TRBD1 call from TCRdb remains unchecked. Germline CDR1 and CDR2: LGHNT and FRNRAP. The CDR3 sequence is 18 residues long. CDR3: CASGFWTGRYSGANVLTF.

The V and J genes are TRBV5-1 and TRBJ2-3; the TRBD1 assignment by TCRdb is unverifiable without DNA. This CDR3 is built from 16 residues. CDR1 is SGHRS and CDR2 is YFSETQ in the germline V gene. CDR3 amino acids: CASSLRGTQYTDTQYF.

The chain couples TRBV7-9 to TRBJ2-3. The CDR3 contains 14 residues. From germline, CDR1 is SEHNR and CDR2 FQNEAQ (reference sequence). The CDR3 loop reads CASRMGLAPDTQYF.